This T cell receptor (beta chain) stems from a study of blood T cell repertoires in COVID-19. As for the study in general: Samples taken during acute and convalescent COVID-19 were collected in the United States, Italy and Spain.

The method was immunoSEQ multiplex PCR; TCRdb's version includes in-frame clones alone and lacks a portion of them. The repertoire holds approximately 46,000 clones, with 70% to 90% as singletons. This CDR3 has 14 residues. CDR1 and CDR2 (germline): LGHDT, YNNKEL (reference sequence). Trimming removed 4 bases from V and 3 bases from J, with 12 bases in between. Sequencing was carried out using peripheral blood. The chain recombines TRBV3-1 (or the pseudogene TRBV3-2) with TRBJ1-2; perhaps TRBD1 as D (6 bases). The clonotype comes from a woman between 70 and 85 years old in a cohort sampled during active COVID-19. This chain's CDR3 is CASSPRGSDYGYTF. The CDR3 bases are TGTGCCAGCAGCCCCAGGGGTAGTGACTATGGCTACACCTTC.